These 32 T cell receptor beta chains were all obtained from the same sample, sequenced in a study of blood T cells in healthy people across ages. Next came a second PCR, run for about 7 to 12 cycles, which used a sample-barcoded 5' primer along with a J-beta primer mix. TCRdb re-derived calls from the 5' RACE reads in MiXCR, one entry per CDR3 protein. The sample has over a million distinct CDR3 sequences; approximately 63% are singletons. Sequences were obtained from blood. The receptors here all came from a man aged 18-30 years in good health.

J is TRBJ2-5 and V is TRBV6-5, with D perhaps assigned TRBD1 or TRBD2 (5 bases each). Gene TRBJ2-7 matches the end of the DNA better, so the J call may be wrong. Germline V gene sequence: CDR1 MNHEY, CDR2 SVGAGI. CDR3 length equals 15 residues. The CDR3 loop reads CASRNNRDLGYEQYF. In DNA form, the CDR3 reads TGTGCCAGCAGGAACAATCGGGACCTCGGATACGAGCAGTACTTC.

The V and J genes are TRBV7-9 and TRBJ2-6, with 9 nucleotides matching TRBD1. This CDR3 is built from 19 residues. J lost 2 bases, V lost 3 bases, and 11 bases had no gene match. Germline V gene lookup returns CDR1 SEHNR and CDR2 FQNEAQ (reference sequence). The CDR3 nucleotides are TGTGCCAGCAGCTTGGGGGACAGGGCCCTTATAACTGGGGCCAACGTCCTGACTTTC. Its translation is CASSLGDRALITGANVLTF. Drawing the rest from reference TRBV7-9 and TRBJ2-6, the complete variable domain is DTGVSQNPRHKITKRGQNVTFRCDPISEHNRLYWYRQTLGQGPEFLTYFQNEAQLEKSRLLSDRFSAERPKGSFSTLEIQRTEQGDSAMYLCASSLGDRALITGANVLTFGAGSRLTVL.

The sample holds a few counts of this clonotype. The chain joins TRBV4-1 to TRBJ1-6; D remains ambiguous. Trimming removed 4 bases at V and 10 bases at J, with 11 bases between. This CDR3 is 13 amino acids long. Germline CDR1 is MGHRA and CDR2 is YSYEKL. CDR3 loop: CASSPQSQSPLHF. The CDR3 DNA reads TGCGCCAGCAGCCCACAGAGCCAATCACCCCTCCACTTT.

The chain combines TRBV5-4 with TRBJ2-7, with 12 bases that match TRBD1. V lost 4 bases, J lost 7 bases, and 9 bases stayed unmatched. Germline CDR1 reads SGHNT; CDR2 reads YYREEE (reference sequence). This CDR3 is built from 15 residues. CDR3 DNA sequence: TGTGCCAGCAGCCCCGGGACAGGGGGCTGGAATGAGCAGTACTTC. As protein: CASSPGTGGWNEQYF.

The CDR3 reads CASNSRAGEQFF. The CDR3, as DNA: TGCGCCAGCAACTCCAGGGCCGGTGAGCAGTTCTTC. V usage is TRBV4-1 and J usage is TRBJ2-1, with D tentatively TRBD1 (5 bases). The germline V and J ends were trimmed by 7 bases and 9 bases, with 13 bases remaining between them. Germline CDR1 MGHRA, CDR2 YSYEKL. The CDR3 contains 12 residues.

V usage is TRBV28 and J usage is TRBJ2-4; TRBD2 matches at 7 bases. The J call is doubtful: the DNA matches TRBJ2-7 better. Germline assignment: CDR1 MDHEN and CDR2 SYDVKM. The CDR3 covers 13 residues. This CDR3 is CASGGDLSYEQYF. DNA of the CDR3: TGTGCCAGCGGGGGGGACTTGAGCTACGAGCAGTACTTC.

The chain combines TRBV5-1 with TRBJ2-7; TRBD1 matches 9 bases. The V gene end was trimmed by 4 bases and the J gene end by 4 bases; junction bases not matched to a gene: 15. The CDR3 sequence is 17 residues long. CDR1 is SGHRS, CDR2 YFSETQ, per germline. CDR3: CASSEGPDTGGIYEQYF. Here the CDR3 DNA reads TGCGCCAGCAGCGAGGGGCCAGATACAGGGGGCATTTACGAGCAGTACTTC.

V is TRBV2 and J is TRBJ2-3; D is ambiguous. This CDR3 region has 16 residues. Germline V CDR1 and CDR2: SNHLY, FYNNEI. With 10 bases removed from V and 1 base from J, the gap between germline ends came to 21 bases. DNA of the CDR3: TGTGCCACCCAAACGGGCCAAGGGTGGGGCACAGATACGCAGTATTTT. It codes for CATQTGQGWGTDTQYF.

The CDR3 here is CASSQDLAGGGTEETQYF. The CDR3 coding sequence is TGCGCCAGCAGCCAAGATCTAGCGGGAGGAGGCACCGAAGAGACCCAGTACTTC. The rearrangement links TRBV4-1 to TRBJ2-5; 11 nucleotides agree with TRBD2. The CDR3 is 18 residues long. Trimming at V came to 0 bases and at J to 3 bases, leaving 9 bases not matched to a gene. Germline values: CDR1 MGHRA, CDR2 YSYEKL.

This clonotype was seen more than once but under ten times. The chain employs TRBV12-3 or TRBV12-4 and TRBJ2-2, with TRBD2 matching 7 bases. V lost 1 base, J lost 0 bases, and 2 bases stayed unmatched. This CDR3 is 16 amino acids long. This CDR3 reads CASSLGRGANTGELFF. Written as DNA, the CDR3 is TGTGCCAGCAGTTTAGGACGGGGGGCGAACACCGGGGAGCTGTTTTTT.

V is TRBV2 and J is TRBJ2-1; TRBD2 might be the D (5 bases). V dropped 7 bases and J dropped 10 bases, with 17 bases sitting between them. Germline assignment: CDR1 SNHLY and CDR2 FYNNEI. The length of the CDR3 is 13 residues. The DNA for the CDR3 is TGTGCCAGCAAGGACCTACTAGTAGGGGAGCAGTTCTTC. Translation gives CASKDLLVGEQFF.

This chain links TRBV4-3 with TRBJ2-2, with unresolved D. The CDR3 has 15 residues. V shed 1 base and J shed 1 base, with 7 bases lying between them. Germline-derived CDR1 and CDR2 are LGHNA and YSLEER. DNA for the CDR3: TGCGCCAGCAGCCAAGTGGGGTGGAACACCGGGGAGCTGTTTTTT. It specifies CASSQVGWNTGELFF.

The chain is built from TRBV30 and TRBJ1-2; maybe TRBD1 (6 bases). The CDR3 runs to 14 residues. Trimming took 7 bases from V and 0 from J, leaving 15 bases between them. Looked up from germline, CDR1 is GTSNPN and CDR2 is SVGIG (reference sequence). In nucleotides, the CDR3 is TGTGCCTCCCGGGGGGGCCTAGCTAACTATGGCTACACCTTC. It encodes CASRGGLANYGYTF.

This clonotype appeared a single time. The rearrangement uses TRBV7-2 and TRBJ2-7; tentatively, D is TRBD1 (6 bases). CDR3 length equals 15 residues. V was trimmed by 4 bases and J by 6 bases, leaving 19 bases between them. Germline values: CDR1 SGHTA, CDR2 FQGNSA. CDR3 in amino acids: CASSSHWTVTSEQYF. CDR3 DNA: TGTGCCAGCAGCTCACACTGGACAGTAACGAGCGAGCAGTACTTC.

The rearrangement uses TRBV6-5 and TRBJ2-7; D not resolved. The CDR3 loop spans 15 amino acids. The V gene lost 0 bases and the J gene lost 0 bases, with 9 bases spanning the gap. Germline V gene lookup returns CDR1 MNHEY and CDR2 SVGAGI. CDR3 in DNA: TGTGCCAGCAGTTACTCATGGCAGTCCTCCTACGAGCAGTACTTC. Residues: CASSYSWQSSYEQYF.

This clonotype was seen a few times. The chain is built from TRBV15 and TRBJ2-1, with unresolved D. V lost 4 bases and J lost 9, with 13 bases in between. The CDR3 spans 13 residues. The V gene's germline CDR1 is LNHNV and CDR2 YYDKDF (reference sequence). The CDR3 sequence is CATSTALAIEQFF. CDR3 DNA: TGTGCCACCAGCACCGCCTTGGCCATTGAGCAGTTCTTC.

This clonotype was seen a handful of times. At one end, the junction sequence differs from germline, possibly due to a read error. The chain recombines TRBV29-1 with TRBJ2-1; perhaps TRBD1 as D (5 bases). The CDR3 consists of 15 residues. Germline CDR1 is SQVTM and CDR2 is ANQGSEA. The CDR3 DNA sequence: TGCAGCTTTGAAGGACACCAAAACTCCTACAATGAGCAGTTCTTC. Translated, it gives CSFEGHQNSYNEQFF.

This clonotype was observed a single time. The chain has TRBV2 and TRBJ1-5; D gene uncertain. Germline V gives CDR1 SNHLY, CDR2 FYNNEI. This CDR3 comprises 13 residues. V was trimmed by 4 bases and J by 3 bases, leaving 7 bases between them. CDR3 bases: TGTGCCAGCAGTGCAGAACTCAATCAGCCCCAGCATTTT. Protein sequence: CASSAELNQPQHF.

This chain joins TRBV19 and TRBJ1-1; D gene ambiguous. The CDR3 has 15 residues. V was trimmed by 5 bases and J by 2 bases, leaving 15 bases between them. CDR1 is LNHDA and CDR2 is SQIVND in the germline V gene (reference sequence). The CDR3 coding sequence is TGTGCCAGTAGTCAGGCGAAGTCTCTTAACACTGAAGCTTTCTTT. Amino acid sequence: CASSQAKSLNTEAFF.

The chain is built from TRBV2 and TRBJ1-5, with 9 bases aligning to TRBD1. Trimming at V came to 0 bases and at J to 3 bases, leaving 9 bases not matched to a gene. The CDR3 is made up of 18 amino acids. Germline values: CDR1 SNHLY, CDR2 FYNNEI. The CDR3 DNA follows: TGTGCCAGCAGTGAAGCGGTAACCGGGACAGGGACCAATCAGCCCCAGCATTTT. Its translation is CASSEAVTGTGTNQPQHF.

A remark on this clonotype: The junction does not match germline at one end; this may be a read error. CDR3 sequence: CASSLGLVSNQPQLF. For the CDR3, the DNA is TGTGCCAGCAGCTTGGGGTTGGTCAGCAATCAGCCCCAGCTTTTT. This chain connects TRBV5-6 to TRBJ1-5; D call uncertain. Germline V gene data show CDR1 as SGHDT and CDR2 as YYEEEE. The length of the CDR3 is 15 residues.

The V gene is TRBV14, the J gene TRBJ2-1, with D possibly TRBD2 on 6 matching bases. The V end lost 4 bases, the J end lost 4 bases, and 11 bases lay between the germline ends. Germline V gives CDR1 SGHDN, CDR2 FVKESK. This CDR3 comprises 14 residues. The CDR3 sequence is CASSPRDLYNEQFF. The CDR3 nucleotides are TGTGCCAGCAGCCCCCGGGACTTGTACAATGAGCAGTTCTTC.

The chain uses TRBV6-5 and TRBJ2-3, with 13 bases lining up with TRBD2. CDR3 length: 19 residues. Germline CDR1 reads MNHEY; CDR2 reads SVGAGI. The junction had 9 bases not matched to a gene; V was cut back by 3 bases and J by 0 bases. The CDR3 DNA sequence: TGTGCCAGCAGTTATTTCCCCGGGACTAGCGGGGCTAGCACAGATACGCAGTATTTT. Residues: CASSYFPGTSGASTDTQYF.

The rearrangement uses TRBV15 and TRBJ2-1; 11 bases line up with TRBD1. Trimming removed 3 bases from V and 10 bases from J; junction bases left unmatched: 5. This CDR3 is built from 14 residues. Germline V lookup: CDR1 LNHNV, CDR2 YYDKDF (reference sequence). CDR3 bases: TGTGCCACCAGCAGGGACAGGGGGCCTAAGGAGCAGTTCTTC. It translates to CATSRDRGPKEQFF.

This clonotype was picked up one time. The chain links TRBV12-3 or TRBV12-4 to TRBJ2-4, with D possibly TRBD2 on 6 matching bases. Judging by the DNA end, TRBJ2-7 fits better; the J call may be wrong. This CDR3 has 15 residues. Written as DNA, the CDR3 is TGTGCCAGCAGCTTTTATATGACTAGTTCCAACGAGCAGTACTTC. This encodes CASSFYMTSSNEQYF.

A note on this clonotype: The junction and the germline gene differ at one end; a read error may be behind it. The chain recombines TRBV28 with TRBJ2-3, with D possibly matching TRBD1 (6 bases). This CDR3 comprises 15 residues. The germline V gene encodes CDR1 MDHEN and CDR2 SYDVKM. The CDR3 region is CASSFRDIRTDAQYF. CDR3 DNA sequence: TGTGCCAGCAGTTTCCGGGACATTCGCACAGATGCGCAGTATTTT.

The gene calls are TRBV6-5 and TRBJ2-3; D is unclear. V was shortened by 0 bases and J by 5 bases, with 9 bases between the two germline ends. The CDR3 runs 14 residues. Germline CDR1 reads MNHEY; CDR2 reads SVGAGI. In DNA form, the CDR3 reads TGTGCCAGCAGTTACTCATCCCTGAGAGATACGCAGTATTTT. Translation gives CASSYSSLRDTQYF.

The V and J genes are TRBV9 and TRBJ2-1, with 9 nucleotides matching TRBD2. The J call is uncertain, as TRBJ2-7 better fits the DNA end. The CDR3 length is 15 residues. In germline, CDR1 is SGDLS, CDR2 YYNGEE. CDR3: CASTYSGSSYNEQYF. DNA for the CDR3: TGTGCCAGCACTTATAGCGGGAGCTCCTACAATGAGCAGTACTTC.

As for this clonotype: Germline and junction disagree at one end, which may indicate a read error. The chain is built from TRBV29-1 and TRBJ2-1; D may match TRBD1 or TRBD2 (5 bases each). The V gene's germline CDR1 is SQVTM and CDR2 ANQGSEA. This CDR3 comprises 17 residues. CDR3 coding DNA: TGCTGCGTTGAAGATCAAAACCGGGACCTAAAAGTGAATGAGCAGTTCTTC. This sequence encodes CCVEDQNRDLKVNEQFF.

A single count supports this clonotype. This chain connects TRBV6-5 to TRBJ1-1; 7 positions match TRBD1. Losses at the gene ends were 2 bases for V and 11 bases for J; bases not matched to a gene: 5. This CDR3 is 12 amino acids long. The germline gives CDR1 MNHEY, CDR2 SVGAGI. DNA for the CDR3: TGTGCCAGCAGTTACCGGGACAGACCGGCTTTCTTT. Translated: CASSYRDRPAFF.

The rearrangement links TRBV4-1 to TRBJ1-6, with D maybe TRBD1 (6 bases). Germline V gene lookup returns CDR1 MGHRA and CDR2 YSYEKL. The CDR3 sequence is 15 residues long. The V and J ends lost 1 base and 10 bases respectively, with 14 bases between them. The CDR3 protein is CASSQGAGALSPLHF. The CDR3 DNA reads as TGCGCCAGCAGCCAAGGGGCAGGGGCTCTCTCACCCCTCCACTTT.

This clonotype was recorded a few times. The chain couples TRBV10-3 to TRBJ1-1; the D gene is possibly TRBD1 (5 bases). V dropped 10 bases and J dropped 4 bases, with 16 bases sitting between them. Germline V gives CDR1 ENHRY, CDR2 SYGVKD. CDR3 length: 13 residues. The CDR3 DNA sequence: TGTGCCAGCGACCCGGGACGGACCACTGAAGCTTTCTTT. This translates into CASDPGRTTEAFF.